Listed below are T cell receptor beta chains from one sample, sequenced in a study of regulatory T cells in long-lasting Graves disease. MiXCR was run by TCRdb on the multiplex PCR reads, yielding one entry per CDR3 protein. Here the sample spans 450,000 or so distinct CDR3 sequences, less than 25% being singletons. The source material was peripheral blood mononuclear cells (PBMCs), sampled when the disease was refractory, from a patient treated with antithyroid drugs. These receptors originate from a female donor with Graves disease. Both conserved end residues are part of each CDR3. D genes are given only for firm matches. A row's size may be missing; if present it is once, few, many or a size class.

v_gene	d_gene	j_gene	len	abundance	CDR3aa	CDR3nt
TRBV6-2/TRBV6-3	TRBD2	TRBJ2-1	16	few	CASSQIPYREANEQFF	TGTGCCAGCAGTCAGATACCTTACCGGGAGGCGAATGAGCAGTTCTTC
TRBV7-2	.	TRBJ2-5	15	many	CASSPDGGSKETQYF	TGTGCCAGCAGCCCGGACGGCGGCAGTAAAGAGACCCAGTACTTC
TRBV27	TRBD2	TRBJ2-7	22	.	CASSFSGAGFLAGTHRAYEQYF	TGTGCCAGCAGTTTCTCAGGGGCGGGTTTCCTAGCGGGAACCCACCGGGCCTACGAGCAGTACTTC
TRBV7-2	.	TRBJ1-3	15	.	CASSPGTMGGNTIYF	TGTGCCAGCAGCCCAGGGACAATGGGGGGAAACACCATATATTTT
TRBV2	.	TRBJ1-1	12	many	CASSVWNTEAFF	TGTGCCAGCAGTGTGTGGAACACTGAAGCTTTCTTT
TRBV5-6	TRBD1	TRBJ2-1	15	.	CASNRDRVFQDQQFF	TGTGCCAGCAACCGGGACAGAGTCTTCCAAGACCAGCAGTTCTTC
TRBV18	TRBD1	TRBJ1-2	13	.	CASSPGQDHGYTF	TGTGCCAGCTCACCGGGACAGGATCATGGCTACACCTTC
TRBV28	.	TRBJ1-1	12	many	CASSFWSEKAFF	TGTGCCAGCAGTTTCTGGTCTGAGAAAGCTTTCTTT
TRBV20-1	.	TRBJ1-1	14	few	CSARVGGRNTEAFF	TGCAGTGCCCGGGTGGGGGGTAGGAACACTGAAGCTTTCTTT
TRBV10-3	.	TRBJ1-1	12	few	CAISESGLGAFF	TGTGCCATCAGTGAGTCGGGGTTGGGGGCTTTCTTT
TRBV5-4	.	TRBJ2-3	16	.	CASSLVGGERTDTQYF	TGTGCCAGCAGCTTGGTGGGCGGGGAACGCACAGATACGCAGTATTTT
TRBV19	.	TRBJ2-5	13	few	CASSIDLSETQYF	TGTGCCAGTAGTATAGATTTGTCAGAGACCCAGTACTTC
TRBV6-5	TRBD1	TRBJ1-2	16	many	CASSYHGTGLNYGYTF	TGTGCCAGCAGTTACCACGGGACAGGGCTTAACTATGGCTACACCTTC
TRBV3-1	.	TRBJ1-4	16	few	CASSQAGGATNEKLFF	TGTGCCAGCAGCCAAGCAGGAGGGGCAACTAATGAAAAACTGTTTTTT
TRBV7-2	TRBD1	TRBJ1-5	15	many	CASSSGTGLEQPQHF	TGTGCCAGCAGCTCCGGGACAGGTCTTGAGCAGCCCCAGCATTTT
TRBV27	TRBD1	TRBJ1-5	16	few	CASSLWGQGGNQPQHF	TGTGCCAGCAGTTTATGGGGACAGGGCGGGAATCAGCCCCAGCATTTT
TRBV6-5	TRBD1	TRBJ2-7	14	.	CASSSRQGTYEQYF	TGTGCCAGCAGTTCCCGACAGGGGACCTACGAGCAGTACTTC
TRBV28	.	TRBJ2-7	12	few	CASRSGNDEQYF	TGTGCCAGCAGATCAGGAAACGACGAGCAGTACTTC
TRBV2	TRBD2	TRBJ2-5	14	many	CASSGLAGGETQYF	TGTGCCAGCAGTGGACTAGCGGGAGGGGAGACCCAGTACTTC
TRBV6-5	TRBD1	TRBJ2-7	15	many	CASSYSDRGAYEQYF	TGTGCCAGCAGTTACTCGGACAGGGGTGCGTACGAGCAGTACTTC
TRBV7-2	TRBD1	TRBJ2-4	18	many	CASSLAIQGAFDENIQYF	TGTGCCAGCAGCTTAGCGATCCAGGGGGCCTTTGATGAAAACATTCAGTACTTC
TRBV24-1	.	TRBJ1-2	14	many	CATSDNIWGGGYTF	TGTGCCACCAGTGATAATATATGGGGAGGCGGCTACACCTTC
TRBV28	TRBD1	TRBJ1-4	15	few	CASRFQGGLGEKLFF	TGTGCCAGCAGATTTCAGGGGGGTTTGGGTGAAAAACTGTTTTTT
TRBV2	.	TRBJ2-3	12	many	CASRIETDTQYF	TGTGCCAGCAGGATCGAGACAGATACGCAGTATTTT
TRBV24-1	TRBD1	TRBJ2-2	15	.	CATSDPQGYTGELFF	TGTGCCACCAGTGATCCACAGGGGTACACCGGGGAGCTGTTTTTT
TRBV28	TRBD1	TRBJ2-7	12	many	CASNGDSYEQYF	TGTGCCAGCAACGGGGACAGCTACGAGCAGTACTTC
TRBV12-3/TRBV12-4	.	TRBJ1-1	14	many	CASSWGREGTEAFF	TGTGCCAGCAGTTGGGGACGTGAGGGCACTGAAGCTTTCTTT
TRBV7-3	.	TRBJ2-2	15	few	CASSLSYFPTGELFF	TGTGCCAGCAGCTTATCGTACTTTCCCACCGGGGAGCTGTTTTTT
TRBV11-2	.	TRBJ2-2	17	.	CASSSPSMTDNTGELFF	TGTGCCAGCAGCTCCCCGTCGATGACTGATAACACCGGGGAGCTGTTTTTT
TRBV7-2	TRBD2	TRBJ2-2	16	few	CASSLVSGGFNGELFF	TGTGCCAGCAGCTTGGTTAGCGGGGGGTTTAACGGGGAGCTGTTTTTT
TRBV6-2/TRBV6-3	TRBD1	TRBJ1-1	13	.	CASQRRGQERAFF	TGTGCCAGCCAACGGAGGGGGCAAGAACGAGCTTTCTTT
TRBV28	.	TRBJ1-5	13	many	CASTKLGNQPQHF	TGTGCCAGCACCAAACTGGGCAATCAGCCCCAGCATTTT
TRBV12-3/TRBV12-4	.	TRBJ1-1	14	many	CASSSQGDGTEAFF	TGTGCCAGCAGTTCCCAGGGTGATGGGACTGAAGCTTTCTTT
TRBV9	TRBD2	TRBJ2-2	18	few	CASSVSSGGLSNTGELFF	TGTGCCAGCAGCGTCTCTAGCGGGGGCCTGTCGAACACCGGGGAGCTGTTTTTT
TRBV19	.	TRBJ1-1	15	.	CASRLDGNMNTEAFF	TGTGCCAGCAGACTCGACGGCAACATGAACACTGAAGCTTTCTTT
TRBV7-2	.	TRBJ1-6	17	few	CASSQWGAGQYNSPLHF	TGTGCCAGCAGCCAGTGGGGGGCAGGACAATATAATTCACCCCTCCACTTT
TRBV28	.	TRBJ1-2	14	many	CASSSGMANYGYTF	TGTGCCAGCAGTTCGGGGATGGCTAACTATGGCTACACCTTC
TRBV9	.	TRBJ2-6	14	.	CASSVANGANVLTF	TGTGCCAGCAGCGTAGCAAATGGGGCCAACGTCCTGACTTTC
TRBV7-2	.	TRBJ1-2	14	many	CASSLRPQDYGYTF	TGTGCCAGCAGCCTCCGGCCCCAGGACTATGGCTACACCTTC
TRBV20-1	.	TRBJ2-4	13	many	CSASDMIKNIQYF	TGCAGTGCTAGTGACATGATCAAAAACATTCAGTACTTC
TRBV20-1	TRBD1	TRBJ1-4	14	.	CSAPDRGKDEKLFF	TGCAGTGCTCCAGACAGGGGGAAGGATGAAAAACTGTTTTTT
TRBV4-1	.	TRBJ1-5	13	.	CASSQGVYQPQHF	TGCGCCAGCAGCCAAGGTGTATATCAGCCCCAGCATTTT
TRBV14	.	TRBJ1-1	17	few	CASSQEYGGGFAAEAFF	TGTGCCAGCAGCCAAGAGTACGGGGGCGGTTTTGCCGCTGAAGCTTTCTTT
TRBV5-5	TRBD1	TRBJ2-5	15	few	CASRRDPGGQETQYF	TGTGCCAGCAGGAGAGATCCAGGGGGTCAAGAGACCCAGTACTTC
TRBV30	.	TRBJ2-7	12	.	CAWATGSYEQYF	TGTGCCTGGGCCACTGGCAGCTACGAGCAGTACTTC
TRBV7-9	.	TRBJ2-7	14	.	CASSLMGDSYEQYF	TGTGCCAGCAGCTTGATGGGAGACTCCTACGAGCAGTACTTC
TRBV15	.	TRBJ1-1	14	many	CATSRVGLNTEAFF	TGTGCCACCAGCAGAGTAGGGCTTAACACTGAAGCTTTCTTT
TRBV28	TRBD1	TRBJ1-5	14	many	CASRHGQGNQPQHF	TGTGCCAGCAGACACGGACAGGGCAATCAGCCCCAGCATTTT